This T cell receptor (beta chain) was identified in a study of early T cells in non-severe SARS-CoV-2 infection. Study-wide background: Sequencing of bulk RNA from unsorted whole blood was done, without chain pairing.

Unique molecular identifiers tagged individual cDNA molecules. TCRdb used MiXCR to reprocess the 5' RACE reads, holding one entry per CDR3 protein. The sample holds approximately 97,000 distinct CDR3 sequences, approximately 9.9% seen once. General study findings and limits: Matching results from VDJdb favored anti-spike CD8 responses, leaving private and CD4 specificities undetected.

To note about this clonotype: Its antigen is unidentified.

The CDR3 covers 15 residues. CDR1 and CDR2 from the germline V gene are KGHSH and LQKENI. Trimming removed 0 bases from V and 5 bases from J, with 11 bases in between. Sequenced here: whole blood, sampled at baseline. This chain uses TRBV18 with TRBJ2-1; a possible D gene is TRBD1 (5 bases). The receptor was derived from an adult who was a healthcare worker with PCR-confirmed SARS-CoV-2 infection or an uninfected control (not recorded which). CDR3 loop: CASSPPVGADNEQFF. The DNA for the CDR3 is TGTGCCAGCTCACCACCCGTAGGGGCCGACAATGAGCAGTTCTTC.